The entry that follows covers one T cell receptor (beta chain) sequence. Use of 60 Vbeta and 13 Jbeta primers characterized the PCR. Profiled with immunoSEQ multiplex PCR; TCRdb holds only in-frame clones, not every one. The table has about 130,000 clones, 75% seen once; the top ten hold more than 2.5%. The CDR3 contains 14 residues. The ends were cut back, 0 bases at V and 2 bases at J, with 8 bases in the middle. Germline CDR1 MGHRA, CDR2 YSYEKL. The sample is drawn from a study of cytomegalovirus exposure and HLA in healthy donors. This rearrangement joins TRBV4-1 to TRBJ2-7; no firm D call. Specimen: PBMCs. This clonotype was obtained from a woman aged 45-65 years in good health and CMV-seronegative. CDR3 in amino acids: CASSQDGAPYEQYF. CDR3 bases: TGCGCCAGCAGCCAAGATGGAGCACCCTACGAGCAGTACTTC.